Listed here is a single T cell receptor beta chain. Its antigen remains unidentified. The germline V and J ends were trimmed by 5 bases and 1 base, with 17 bases remaining between them. Germline V gives CDR1 SGHAT, CDR2 FQNNGV. There are 16 residues in the CDR3. These data originate in a study of CD8+ T cells in alopecia areata. Study-level information: Treatment ran 6 to 18 months, with 6 months of follow-up afterward.

Reverse transcribed after extraction, RNA yielded cDNA as the sequencing template. Assay: immunoSEQ multiplex PCR; the TCRdb copy retains only in-frame clones and omits some. The sample yields about 190,000 clones, approximately 59% seen once. Study-level results: Normal-skin resident alphabeta T cells also appear among scalp sample sequences.

V gene TRBV11-2 combines with J gene TRBJ2-5; weak D call: TRBD2 (6 bases). This material consisted of CD4+ T cells sorted from blood, taken at week 0. This TCR was recovered from a human donor with alopecia areata. In DNA form, the CDR3 reads TGTGCCAGCAGCCCCCGACTAGTATTGTCCCAAGAGACCCAGTACTTC. It specifies CASSPRLVLSQETQYF.